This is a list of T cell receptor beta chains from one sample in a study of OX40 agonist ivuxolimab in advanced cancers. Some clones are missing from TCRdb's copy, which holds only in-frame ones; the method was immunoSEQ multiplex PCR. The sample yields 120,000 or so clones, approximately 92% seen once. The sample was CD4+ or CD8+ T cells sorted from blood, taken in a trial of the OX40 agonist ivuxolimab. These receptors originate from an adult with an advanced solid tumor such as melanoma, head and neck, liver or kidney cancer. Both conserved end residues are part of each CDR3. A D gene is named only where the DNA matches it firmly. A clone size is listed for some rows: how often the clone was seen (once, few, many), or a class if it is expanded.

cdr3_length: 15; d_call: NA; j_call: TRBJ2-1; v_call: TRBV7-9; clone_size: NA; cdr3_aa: CASSLVVGTYNEQFF; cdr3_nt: TGTGCCAGCAGCTTAGTAGTAGGGACATACAATGAGCAGTTCTTC
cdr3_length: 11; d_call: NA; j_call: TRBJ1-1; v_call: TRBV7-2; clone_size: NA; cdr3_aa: CASSFGGEAFF; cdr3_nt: TGTGCCAGCAGCTTTGGTGGGGAAGCTTTCTTT
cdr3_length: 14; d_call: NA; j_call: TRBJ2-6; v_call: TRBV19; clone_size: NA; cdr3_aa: CASSIPSGANVLTF; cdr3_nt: TGTGCCAGTAGTATCCCCTCTGGGGCCAACGTCCTGACTTTC
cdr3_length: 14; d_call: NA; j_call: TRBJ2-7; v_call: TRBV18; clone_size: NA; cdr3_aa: CASSPPTPPYEQYF; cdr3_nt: TGTGCCAGCTCACCACCGACTCCCCCCTACGAGCAGTACTTC
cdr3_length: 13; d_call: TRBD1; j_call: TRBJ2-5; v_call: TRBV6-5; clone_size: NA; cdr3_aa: CASQGGIGETQYF; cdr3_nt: TGTGCCAGCCAAGGGGGCATCGGGGAGACCCAGTACTTC
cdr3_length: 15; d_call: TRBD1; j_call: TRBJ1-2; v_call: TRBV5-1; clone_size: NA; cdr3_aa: CASSLGTGGFYGYTF; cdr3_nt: TGCGCCAGCAGCTTGGGGACAGGGGGCTTTTATGGCTACACCTTC
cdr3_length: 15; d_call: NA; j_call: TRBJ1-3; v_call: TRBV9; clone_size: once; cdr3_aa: CASSVGHGEGNTIYF; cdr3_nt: TGTGCCAGCAGCGTAGGTCACGGGGAAGGAAACACCATATATTTT
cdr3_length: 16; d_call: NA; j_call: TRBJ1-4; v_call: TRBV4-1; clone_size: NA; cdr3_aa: CASSQQYPVPDEKLFF; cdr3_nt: TGCGCCAGCAGCCAACAATATCCCGTCCCTGATGAAAAACTGTTTTTT
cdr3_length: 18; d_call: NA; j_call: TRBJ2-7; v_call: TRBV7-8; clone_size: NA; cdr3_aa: CASSLVREYFTSPYEQYF; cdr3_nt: TGTGCCAGCAGCTTAGTCCGCGAGTACTTCACCTCCCCCTACGAGCAGTACTTC
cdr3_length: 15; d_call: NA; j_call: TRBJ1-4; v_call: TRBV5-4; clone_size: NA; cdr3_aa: CASSFGGLSNEKLFF; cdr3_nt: TGTGCCAGCAGCTTTGGCGGTCTATCTAATGAAAAACTGTTTTTT
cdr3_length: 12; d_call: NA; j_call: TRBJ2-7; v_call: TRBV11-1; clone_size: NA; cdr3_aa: CASSLLEYEQYF; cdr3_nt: TGTGCCAGCAGCTTACTTGAGTACGAGCAGTACTTC
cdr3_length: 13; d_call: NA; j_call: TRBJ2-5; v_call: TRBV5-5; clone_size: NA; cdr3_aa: CASSLMAMETQYF; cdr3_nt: TGTGCCAGCAGCTTGATGGCCATGGAGACCCAGTACTTC